This entry describes one TCR beta chain. No antigen is known for it. No base-level quality is on record; no much larger clone is a single base apart. The record originates from a study of shared clonotypes between healthy human individuals (dated by TCRdb to about 2020). Concerning the study at large: The cohort included three men and a couple of women between 18 and 49 years of age. For each donor, CD4 naive and CD4 memory were each run on three plates, CD8 naive on two plates, and CD8 memory on one plate. To estimate repertoire size and how much clonotype sharing occurs between individuals, the study deeply sequenced the blood TCR repertoires of 5 or 6 healthy adults. Different laboratories and diverse techniques were used to prepare libraries and sequence TCR repertoires, to increase sequencing depth and limit assay-specific biases. Each donor's leukapheresis produced roughly between roughly 0.85 and 9 billion PBMCs.

V and J lose 3 bases and 5 bases, and a span of 18 bases separates them. Per the germline V gene, SGHRS is the CDR1 and YFSETQ is the CDR2. Reading from cysteine to phenylalanine, the CDR3 counts 15 amino acids. The kept DNA is CDR3 alone, 45 bases in frame from the first base. CD8 naive samples consisted of CD45RO-negative cells that were positively selected for CCR7, yielding a CD45RA+CCR7+ population without TemRA cells. Donors were healthy HIV-negative adults with no recently reported acute infections or vaccinations. Only Caucasian adults living in Nashville, Tennessee, USA were represented among the donors. Blood was obtained by leukapheresis, after which PBMCs were separated by Ficoll-Histopaque density gradient centrifugation and cryopreserved in liquid nitrogen vapor phase. Analytical flow cytometry was used to check the purity and quantity of every magnetically sorted T cell population. From each sorted fraction, genomic DNA was isolated and quantified by UV absorbance on a Nanodrop 2000c.

General conclusions and limits of the study: About 5% of naive CD4, more than 3% of naive CD8, around 2.3% of memory CD4, and 0.4% of memory CD8 clonotypes were shared across four donors. Sampling was restricted to blood, and TCR repertoires in tissue are likely to differ from TCR repertoires in blood. Because the study included a small number of donors, the genetic and exposure-history diversity represented was limited. Based on pairwise subsampling, the degree of clonotype sharing among donors was expected to be affected by sequencing depth. Incomplete sequencing was indicated by rarefaction of sorted-subset datasets, despite the large sequencing depth. Compared with non-shared clonotypes, clonotypes shared by all four sorted-subset donors had higher generation probabilities. Naive subsets generally had larger estimated clonotype richness than memory subsets did.

Using the deep immunoSEQ assay, multiplex PCR amplified TCR CDR3 regions from genomic DNA. Extracted genomic DNA from each cell subset was spread evenly across all wells of several immunoSEQ 96-well plates, with each plate serving as a replicate. Each replicate PCR for sorted subsets received 200 ng genomic DNA, equal to roughly 30,000 T cell genomes. Purified libraries were measured with a Qubit 3.0 fluorometer, size-checked on a Bioanalyzer 2100, and measured again with the KAPA Library Quantification kit. Every immunoSEQ 96-well plate was sequenced on a separate single-read 150-cycle Illumina NextSeq 550 flow cell. Per the source publication's procedure: Because only junctional sequences without quality scores were contained in the immunoSEQ output, filtering matching that applied to full-length reads could not be performed. Sequences were annotated with PyIR, a Python wrapper for IgBLAST v1.9, using IMGT germline references to assign V/J genes and CDR3. Any read was removed if the V/J assignment was weak (E-value above 1e-6), the CDR3 was missing, or the read contained stop codons, out-of-frame junctions, or ambiguous translated residues. A V3J clonotype was defined by an identical inferred V gene, J gene, and CDR3 amino acid sequence. Percentage overlap between repertoires was computed as shared unique clonotypes divided by the size of the smaller repertoire. Three approaches were used to assess repertoire richness: RTK rarefaction, the Chao1 estimator, and Recon v2.1 estimates of unobserved clonotypes. Generation probabilities for all TCRbeta clonotypes obtained by the gDNA method from a few donors were computed using OLGA. Here the immuneACCESS table is served through TCRdb, limited to in-frame sequences with V and J called. Missing clones are a known gap in these copies; in checked studies unresolved V genes cover under half, and the rest lacks a known reason. V, J and clone size derive from that table, while D and trimming were established from the DNA sequence. The sample table lists roughly 1,800,000 clones, less than 95% of them with a count of one. The ten largest clones capture 0.95% to 1.5% of the sample.

Sequences were obtained from naive CD8+ T cells sorted from blood. The sample's cell subset or site label, decoded: CD45RA+CCR7+. This clonotype was obtained from a young man in good health. The sequence joins TRBV5-1 to TRBJ2-7; TRBD2 could be the D gene, as 6 bases match. This receptor carries the CDR3 CASSWGPPGVNEQYF. The nucleotides read TGCGCCAGCAGCTGGGGTCCTCCGGGGGTGAACGAGCAGTACTTC.